Sequencing of this TCR beta chain was carried out in a study of CXCR3-negative and CXCR3-positive naive CD8 T cells (dated by TCRdb to the late 2010s). About the full investigation: In total, around 140 million TRB reads were obtained, corresponding to roughly 1.5 +/- 0.3 million reads per library. Diversity and physicochemical repertoire analyses were performed on about eleven donors pooled from two independent experiments. Naive subsets from 5 or 6 donors and memory cells from 3 donors were included in the TRBV-TRBJ cluster analysis.

For each CD8+ T cell subset, flow sorting was done in triplicate, and about 300,000 cells per subset went directly into RLT lysis buffer. Naive CD8+ T cells were defined stringently as CD45RO-CCR7+CD27+CD95- to exclude memory contaminants. Using standard density gradient centrifugation, peripheral blood mononuclear cells were isolated from buffy coats. A FACSAria III was used to flow-sort naive CD8+ T cells into CXCR3-negative and CXCR3-positive populations. Total RNA was extracted from sorted cells using an RNeasy Mini Kit. Remarks on this clonotype: The antigen this receptor binds is unknown.

CDR1 MDHEN and CDR2 SYDVKM were looked up in the germline V gene. The CDR3 starts with the cysteine, ends with the phenylalanine, and has 15 residues. The coding DNA is unavailable. Paper-wide results and their limitations: Because surface CD5, which is linked to self-reactivity in mice, was comparable between the naive subsets, TCR interaction strength was also inferred from TRB CDR3 physicochemical properties. Comparably high repertoire diversity was found in both naive subsets, whereas much lower repertoire diversity was found in memory CD8+ T cells. Freshly isolated PBMCs were used for most assays because CXCR3 expression went down partially after cryopreservation. Naive CXCR3-negative and CXCR3-positive cells from the same donor showed similar TRBV-TRBJ usage, whereas memory cells showed distinct patterns. TRB CDR3s from CXCR3-positive naive cells showed higher hydrophobicity (lower Kidera factor 4), lower energy, and higher strength and volume indices than CXCR3-negative naive cells.

The sequencer was a NextSeq 550. The Human TCR Profiling Kit (MiLaboratory) was used to prepare UMI-labeled 5' RACE TRB cDNA libraries. The full amount of extracted RNA was used for cDNA synthesis, and the full amount of resulting cDNA was used for PCR amplification. Libraries were prepared in parallel with an identical number of PCR cycles. For the original study's pipeline: About 53,000 +/- 9,400 unique UMI-labeled TRB cDNA molecules per library were extracted with MIGEC and MiXCR, with at least two reads per UMI required. On average, each library contained approximately 40,000 +/- 10,000 functional in-frame TRB CDR3 nucleotide clonotypes without stop codons. After each sample was downsampled to 5000 UMI-labeled TRB molecules, VDJtools was used to calculate diversity metrics such as normalized Shannon-Wiener and Chao1. Clonotype-size-weighted physicochemical properties of the central five CDR3 residues (interaction energy, strength, volume and Kidera factor 4) were computed in VDJtools. Following reprocessing of the reads by TCRdb, the data hold one row per CDR3 protein sequence and no DNA is available. TCRdb's processing, not the authors' own work, is the source of the V and J calls. This sample's records show approximately 140,000 distinct CDR3 sequences. The ten largest account for 0.25% to 0.35% of the sample.

This chain joins TRBV28 to TRBJ2-2; TCRdb's assignment of TRBD1 cannot be checked, as there is no DNA. Material: naive CXCR3+ CD8+ T cells from blood. This specimen's cell subset or site label, per the study, means: CD45RO-CCR7+CD27+CD95- naive CD8+ T cells expressing CXCR3 (TNR3+). The receptor was isolated from a human donor in good health. Some clones in this sample may be carry-over from other donors' samples. The CDR3 reads CASSGDRVNTGELFF.